Included here is one TCR beta chain sequence, with context. This CDR3 has 16 residues. The V end lost 0 bases, the J end lost 8 bases, and 20 bases lay between the germline ends. Per the germline V gene, CDR1 is SGHRS and CDR2 is YFSETQ. The repertoire was sequenced with immunoSEQ multiplex PCR; TCRdb's copy has only in-frame clones and lacks some. The sample lists more than 95,000 clones; around 90% were seen once. The data were taken from a study of control samples from healthy donors and cancer patients. J is TRBJ1-2 and V is TRBV5-1, with D perhaps TRBD1 (6 bases). The source material was blood. The sequence came from a woman aged 70-85 years in good health. CDR3 bases: TGCGCCAGCAGCTTGGAGTACGGGGGGACAAGAGAGGGCTACACCTTC. Translation gives CASSLEYGGTREGYTF.